This TCR beta chain was captured by sequencing in a study of type 1 and type 2 diabetes patients. This clonotype was seen many times. Standard classification criteria confirmed type 1 or type 2 diabetes in all patients. Around 10 milliliters of peripheral blood were drawn from each donor. This CDR3 has 13 amino acids. The germline gives CDR1 ENHRY, CDR2 SYGVKD. Trimming stripped 3 bases from V and 5 bases from J, with 10 bases between. Genomic DNA was the PCR template. Amplification of the beta chain CDR3 used 30 forward and 13 reverse multiplex primers. TCRdb reprocessed the multiplex PCR reads with MiXCR, giving one entry per CDR3 protein. The data show fewer than 350,000 distinct CDR3 sequences, around 47% seen once.

The chain is built from TRBV10-3 and TRBJ2-5; possible D gene TRBD2, 6 bases. The sample comprised peripheral blood mononuclear cells (PBMCs). The clonotype was recovered from a man aged 18 to 29 with type 2 diabetes. CDR3 protein: CAISDAGGETQYF. Written as DNA, the CDR3 is TGTGCCATCAGTGATGCTGGGGGGGAGACCCAGTACTTC.